Listed below are T cell receptor beta chains from one sample, sequenced in a study of blood T cell repertoires in COVID-19. Only in-frame clones appear in the TCRdb table, and some are missing; sequencing was by immunoSEQ multiplex PCR. The sample holds around 190,000 clones, 85% to 90% seen once. Sequencing was carried out using peripheral blood. The receptors derive from a man between 65 and 85 years old with active or convalescent COVID-19. CDR3s include the opening cysteine and the closing phenylalanine or tryptophan. D genes are given only for firm matches. Clone size is not always given. Where it is, it says once, few, many or a class for expanded clones.

J gene	V gene	clone size	D gene	CDR3 protein	CDR3 DNA
TRBJ2-1	TRBV4-3	.	TRBD1	CASSQPDRDYNEQFF	TGCGCCAGCAGCCAACCGGACAGGGACTACAATGAGCAGTTCTTC
TRBJ1-5	TRBV7-9	.	.	CASSPGRHQPQHF	TGTGCCAGCAGCCCCGGCAGGCATCAGCCCCAGCATTTT
TRBJ2-4	TRBV28	.	TRBD1	CASSGTVGIQYF	TGTGCCAGCAGTGGGACAGTGGGCATTCAGTACTTC
TRBJ1-5	TRBV9	.	TRBD1	CASSAGQGGSNQPQHF	TGTGCCAGCAGCGCCGGACAGGGCGGGAGCAATCAGCCCCAGCATTTT
TRBJ1-5	TRBV18	.	.	CASSPPGGGYNQPQHF	TGTGCCAGCTCACCACCAGGGGGTGGGTATAATCAGCCCCAGCATTTT
TRBJ2-1	TRBV2	.	.	CATSGSNQYNEQFF	TGTGCCACATCCGGGTCCAATCAATACAATGAGCAGTTCTTC
TRBJ2-7	TRBV3-1/TRBV3-2	.	.	CASSPVNEQYF	TGTGCCAGCAGCCCAGTGAACGAGCAGTACTTC
TRBJ1-6	TRBV6-5	.	TRBD1	CASSYLVGDRDSPLHF	TGTGCCAGCAGTTACCTGGTGGGGGACAGGGATTCACCCCTCCACTTT
TRBJ1-1	TRBV7-2	.	TRBD1	CASSWIGTGWGDTEAFF	TGTGCCAGCAGCTGGATCGGGACAGGGTGGGGGGACACTGAAGCTTTCTTT
TRBJ2-7	TRBV18	.	.	CASSFREPYEQYF	TGTGCCAGCTCATTCCGGGAACCCTACGAGCAGTACTTC
TRBJ1-3	TRBV9	few	.	CASSVAAGISGNTIYF	TGTGCCAGCAGCGTAGCTGCAGGAATATCTGGAAACACCATATATTTT
TRBJ2-1	TRBV6-4	.	TRBD1	CASSTLDRGPSEQFF	TGTGCCAGCAGCACCCTGGACAGGGGGCCTTCTGAGCAGTTCTTC
TRBJ1-1	TRBV9	.	.	CASSPEVGSPRGLAFF	TGTGCCAGCAGCCCCGAGGTAGGGTCACCTCGAGGGTTAGCTTTCTTT
TRBJ1-2	TRBV18	once	TRBD1	CASSPAGQGNGYTF	TGTGCCAGCTCACCCGCGGGACAGGGCAATGGCTACACCTTC
TRBJ1-3	TRBV7-9	once	.	CASSLVFPSADSGNTIYF	TGTGCCAGCAGCTTAGTCTTTCCTTCGGCGGACTCTGGAAACACCATATATTTT